Listed below are T cell receptor beta chains from one sample, sequenced in a study of T-cell reconstitution after alpha-beta-depleted transplantation in children. TCRdb reprocessed the PCR reads with MiXCR, giving one entry per CDR3 protein. The table lists fewer than 1 million distinct CDR3 sequences, 16% of them singletons. The sample in question was PBMCs, mostly from graft donor cells, obtained 360 days after TCRalphabeta/CD19-depleted stem cell transplant. Source of these receptors: a male patient aged 5 to 17 who had a stem cell transplant for acute lymphoblastic leukemia, so the T cells may come from the graft donor. Each CDR3 is given with its conserved first and last residue. D genes are given only for firm matches. Size is stated for part of the rows, as once, few or many counts, or as a class when the clone is expanded.

clone size,J gene,V gene,D gene,CDR3 protein,CDR3 DNA
.,TRBJ2-7,TRBV9,.,CASSVDGLNSYEQYF,TGTGCCAGCAGCGTAGACGGACTGAACTCCTACGAGCAGTACTTC
.,TRBJ1-5,TRBV6-2/TRBV6-3,TRBD1,CASRETGPSNQPQHF,TGTGCCAGCAGGGAGACAGGGCCCAGCAATCAGCCCCAGCATTTT
few,TRBJ2-1,TRBV6-5,TRBD2,CASSRFPSGRAYYNEQFF,TGTGCCAGCAGCCGATTCCCTAGCGGGAGGGCTTACTACAATGAGCAGTTCTTC
.,TRBJ2-3,TRBV10-3,.,CAISLGAEDTQYF,TGTGCCATCTCCTTGGGGGCGGAGGATACGCAGTATTTT
.,TRBJ1-5,TRBV28,.,CASSLGGSRVQPQHF,TGTGCCAGCAGTCTTGGGGGGTCCCGGGTTCAGCCCCAGCATTTT
few,TRBJ1-1,TRBV18,TRBD1,CASSDRGWDTEAFF,TGTGCCAGCTCAGACAGGGGTTGGGACACTGAAGCTTTCTTT
few,TRBJ2-1,TRBV15,TRBD1,CATSLDRGVYNEQFF,TGTGCCACCAGCCTTGACAGGGGAGTCTACAATGAGCAGTTCTTC
.,TRBJ1-2,TRBV7-2,.,CASSLVQGSGYTF,TGTGCCAGCAGCTTAGTACAGGGTTCTGGCTACACCTTC
few,TRBJ2-2,TRBV11-2,TRBD2,CASSLDPSGLENTGELFF,TGTGCCAGCAGCTTAGATCCTTCAGGACTAGAGAACACCGGGGAGCTGTTTTTT
few,TRBJ2-1,TRBV15,.,CATSRDRYEQFF,TGTGCCACCAGCAGAGATAGGTATGAGCAGTTCTTC
few,TRBJ2-3,TRBV2,.,CASSERGYGTDTQYF,TGTGCCAGCAGTGAAAGGGGTTACGGCACAGATACGCAGTATTTT
few,TRBJ2-7,TRBV18,TRBD1,CASSPIRQGASSFYEQYF,TGTGCCAGCTCACCAATAAGGCAGGGGGCTTCTTCCTTCTACGAGCAGTACTTC
.,TRBJ2-3,TRBV20-1,.,CSARDRGRNTQYF,TGCAGTGCTAGAGATCGGGGGCGTAATACGCAGTATTTT
.,TRBJ1-3,TRBV20-1,TRBD1,CSAIPGQGLIRNTIYF,TGCAGTGCCATACCGGGACAGGGACTTATTAGAAACACCATATATTTT
.,TRBJ2-2,TRBV24-1,.,CATRPSKLNTGELFF,TGTGCCACCAGGCCCTCAAAATTGAACACCGGGGAGCTGTTTTTT
.,TRBJ2-3,TRBV9,.,CASSALVGSRPDTQYF,TGTGCCAGCAGCGCCTTAGTGGGATCACGTCCAGATACGCAGTATTTT
few,TRBJ2-3,TRBV4-1,.,CASSQHPLGTDTQYF,TGCGCCAGCAGCCAACACCCTCTGGGCACAGATACGCAGTATTTT
few,TRBJ1-1,TRBV20-1,.,CSASPPAVPGRTEAFF,TGCAGTGCTAGTCCCCCCGCGGTCCCGGGTAGGACTGAAGCTTTCTTT
.,TRBJ2-2,TRBV12-3/TRBV12-4,.,CASSFSALGRPNTGELFF,TGTGCCAGCAGTTTCTCGGCCCTCGGCAGACCTAACACCGGGGAGCTGTTTTTT
.,TRBJ1-1,TRBV7-2,.,CASSWGRVNTEAFF,TGTGCCAGCAGCTGGGGTCGCGTGAACACTGAAGCTTTCTTT
.,TRBJ2-1,TRBV4-1,TRBD2,CASSLDARTSGRNEQFF,TGCGCCAGCAGCCTCGACGCTAGGACTAGCGGGAGAAATGAGCAGTTCTTC
few,TRBJ2-5,TRBV18,.,CASSSPRGSRYQETQYF,TGTGCCAGCTCATCCCCCCGGGGTAGCCGGTACCAAGAGACCCAGTACTTC
.,TRBJ2-7,TRBV5-1,.,CASSLGELTYEQYF,TGCGCCAGCAGCTTGGGTGAGCTAACCTACGAGCAGTACTTC
.,TRBJ2-5,TRBV6-6,TRBD2,CASLTSVKETQYF,TGTGCCAGTTTGACTAGCGTGAAAGAGACCCAGTACTTC
.,TRBJ2-7,TRBV18,TRBD2,CASSPLGLAGAYEQYF,TGTGCCAGCTCACCCCTCGGACTAGCGGGAGCCTACGAGCAGTACTTC
.,TRBJ2-3,TRBV6-5,.,CASSYSRASTDTQYF,TGTGCCAGCAGTTACAGCAGGGCGAGCACAGATACGCAGTATTTT
many,TRBJ2-1,TRBV5-1,TRBD1,CASSFLQGQQFF,TGCGCCAGCAGCTTTCTACAGGGGCAGCAGTTCTTC
.,TRBJ2-7,TRBV5-1,TRBD1,CASSSDRARYEQYF,TGCGCCAGCAGCTCCGACAGGGCGCGGTACGAGCAGTACTTC
.,TRBJ1-1,TRBV15,.,CATSGQGNTEAFF,TGTGCCACCAGCGGGCAGGGCAACACTGAAGCTTTCTTT
few,TRBJ1-2,TRBV27,TRBD1,CASSSRYHRDSPYGYTF,TGTGCCAGCAGTTCGAGATACCATAGGGACAGCCCCTATGGCTACACCTTC
.,TRBJ2-6,TRBV2,.,CASSGTGIRGGANVLTF,TGTGCCAGCAGTGGTACAGGAATACGTGGCGGGGCCAACGTCCTGACTTTC
.,TRBJ2-7,TRBV20-1,TRBD2,CSAPSGASPSDEQYF,TGCAGTGCACCTAGCGGAGCTTCCCCCTCCGACGAGCAGTACTTC
many,TRBJ2-1,TRBV6-2/TRBV6-3,TRBD2,CASGTSGRSYNEQFF,TGTGCCAGCGGGACTAGCGGGAGGAGCTACAATGAGCAGTTCTTC
.,TRBJ1-4,TRBV14,.,CASSQEGPGEKLFF,TGTGCCAGCAGCCAAGAAGGCCCAGGTGAAAAACTGTTTTTT
.,TRBJ1-3,TRBV18,.,CASSRDIGSGNTIYF,TGTGCCAGCTCCCGGGACATCGGCTCTGGAAACACCATATATTTT
few,TRBJ1-2,TRBV5-1,TRBD1,CASSLAQGAVGYTF,TGCGCCAGCAGCTTGGCGCAGGGGGCGGTTGGCTACACCTTC
few,TRBJ2-5,TRBV4-1,TRBD1,CASSYRGFETQYF,TGCGCCAGCAGCTACAGGGGTTTCGAGACCCAGTACTTC
.,TRBJ2-7,TRBV6-6,.,CASSSPRGYEQYF,TGTGCCAGCAGTTCCCCCCGGGGCTACGAGCAGTACTTC
many,TRBJ2-1,TRBV28,.,CASSPSPSSYNEQFF,TGTGCCAGCAGCCCTTCGCCGAGCTCCTACAATGAGCAGTTCTTC
.,TRBJ2-1,TRBV28,.,CASSRWNEQFF,TGTGCCAGCAGCCGGTGGAATGAGCAGTTCTTC
.,TRBJ2-1,TRBV5-1,.,CASSLWRLGRNEQFF,TGCGCCAGCAGCTTGTGGCGGTTGGGCCGCAATGAGCAGTTCTTC